These T cell receptor beta chains were read from a single sample in a study of blood T cell repertoires in COVID-19. Profiling relied on immunoSEQ multiplex PCR, and the TCRdb table lists in-frame clones only, not all of them. Among about 270,000 clones listed, about 91% were seen once. The sample taken for sequencing was PBMCs or T cells enriched from blood (not recorded which). The receptors stem from a man aged 35 to 55 who had been exposed to COVID-19. Each CDR3 is given with its conserved first and last residue. A D gene is named only where the DNA matches it firmly. A clone size is listed for some rows: how often the clone was seen (once, few, many), or a class if it is expanded.

clone_size: NA
d_call: TRBD1
j_call: TRBJ1-4
v_call: TRBV7-2
cdr3_nt: TGTGCCAGCAGCCTGACAGGGCCTAATGAAAAACTGTTTTTT
cdr3_aa: CASSLTGPNEKLFF

clone_size: NA
d_call: NA
j_call: TRBJ2-5
v_call: TRBV28
cdr3_nt: TGTGCCAGCAGTTTATCTGGACAACAAGAGACCCAGTACTTC
cdr3_aa: CASSLSGQQETQYF

clone_size: NA
d_call: NA
j_call: TRBJ1-1
v_call: TRBV12-3/TRBV12-4
cdr3_nt: TGTGCCAGCAGCCCGACAGGGAACACTGAAGCTTTCTTT
cdr3_aa: CASSPTGNTEAFF

clone_size: NA
d_call: TRBD2
j_call: TRBJ2-1
v_call: TRBV9
cdr3_nt: TGTGCCAGCAGCGCCGAGGGCCAAGCGGGAGTGCTTAATGAGCAGTTCTTC
cdr3_aa: CASSAEGQAGVLNEQFF

clone_size: NA
d_call: NA
j_call: TRBJ2-4
v_call: TRBV14
cdr3_nt: TGTGCCAGCAGCCCCACAGGGATGGAAAACATTCAGTACTTC
cdr3_aa: CASSPTGMENIQYF

clone_size: NA
d_call: TRBD1
j_call: TRBJ1-5
v_call: TRBV27
cdr3_nt: TGTGCCAGCAGGACCTTGGGACAGGGGATCGGTCAGCCCCAGCATTTT
cdr3_aa: CASRTLGQGIGQPQHF

clone_size: once
d_call: NA
j_call: TRBJ1-1
v_call: TRBV15
cdr3_nt: TGTGCCACCAGCGATCGGACATTCACGGGCACTGAAGCTTTCTTT
cdr3_aa: CATSDRTFTGTEAFF

clone_size: NA
d_call: TRBD1
j_call: TRBJ1-2
v_call: TRBV24-1
cdr3_nt: TGTGCCACCAGTGATTTGAGTACAGGGGGCGAGGATGGCTACACCTTC
cdr3_aa: CATSDLSTGGEDGYTF

clone_size: NA
d_call: NA
j_call: TRBJ1-1
v_call: TRBV18
cdr3_nt: TGTGCCAGCTCATTAAACTCGGACAGTTCGATCGGAGCTTTCTTT
cdr3_aa: CASSLNSDSSIGAFF

clone_size: few
d_call: NA
j_call: TRBJ2-1
v_call: TRBV23-1
cdr3_nt: TGCGCCAGCAGTCATCGGCCAGGTTCCTACAATGAGCAGTTCTTC
cdr3_aa: CASSHRPGSYNEQFF

clone_size: NA
d_call: TRBD1
j_call: TRBJ1-1
v_call: TRBV13
cdr3_nt: TGTGCCAGCAGCTTGGGACAGGGAGGAGGGACTGAAGCTTTCTTT
cdr3_aa: CASSLGQGGGTEAFF

clone_size: NA
d_call: NA
j_call: TRBJ1-1
v_call: TRBV6-6
cdr3_nt: TGTGCCAGCAGCATTACAGAGCTGAACACTGAAGCTTTCTTT
cdr3_aa: CASSITELNTEAFF

clone_size: NA
d_call: TRBD2
j_call: TRBJ2-2
v_call: TRBV24-1
cdr3_nt: TGTGCCACCAGTGATCCTACCACTAGCGGGATCACCGGGGAGCTGTTTTTT
cdr3_aa: CATSDPTTSGITGELFF

clone_size: NA
d_call: NA
j_call: TRBJ2-3
v_call: TRBV7-2
cdr3_nt: TGTGCCAGCAGCTTAGCGCACACCCTGGATACGCAGTATTTT
cdr3_aa: CASSLAHTLDTQYF

clone_size: NA
d_call: NA
j_call: TRBJ1-1
v_call: TRBV24-1
cdr3_nt: TGTGCCACCAGTGAGGGACATATGAACACTGAAGCTTTCTTT
cdr3_aa: CATSEGHMNTEAFF

clone_size: NA
d_call: TRBD1
j_call: TRBJ1-2
v_call: TRBV28
cdr3_nt: TGTGCCAGCGACCCCCAGGACAGGGGAATTGGCTACACCTTC
cdr3_aa: CASDPQDRGIGYTF

clone_size: NA
d_call: TRBD1
j_call: TRBJ1-5
v_call: TRBV4-1
cdr3_nt: TGCGCCAGCAGCCAAGCTGGGACAGGCTATCAGCCCCAGCATTTT
cdr3_aa: CASSQAGTGYQPQHF

clone_size: NA
d_call: TRBD1
j_call: TRBJ2-7
v_call: TRBV27
cdr3_nt: TGTGCCAGCAGTACGGGACAGGGGATCTTCGACGAGCAGTACTTC
cdr3_aa: CASSTGQGIFDEQYF

clone_size: NA
d_call: TRBD1
j_call: TRBJ1-1
v_call: TRBV19
cdr3_nt: TGTGCCGCCGCCCCCGGGGACAGGGTTGCGCCTGAAGCTTTCTTT
cdr3_aa: CAAAPGDRVAPEAFF

clone_size: NA
d_call: TRBD2
j_call: TRBJ2-7
v_call: TRBV4-1
cdr3_nt: TGCGCCAGCAGCCAAGAGGATCGAGCGGGAATCTACGAGCAGTACTTC
cdr3_aa: CASSQEDRAGIYEQYF

clone_size: once
d_call: NA
j_call: TRBJ1-2
v_call: TRBV7-9
cdr3_nt: TGTGCCAGCAGCCTCCTGGAGGGCTACACCTTC
cdr3_aa: CASSLLEGYTF

clone_size: NA
d_call: TRBD1
j_call: TRBJ2-7
v_call: TRBV19
cdr3_nt: TGTGCCACCCGGGACAGAAGGAGCTCCTACGAGCAGTACTTC
cdr3_aa: CATRDRRSSYEQYF

clone_size: few
d_call: TRBD1
j_call: TRBJ2-2
v_call: TRBV27
cdr3_nt: TGTGCCAGCAGTTTCCTCTGGACAGGGTTTACCGGGGAGCTGTTTTTT
cdr3_aa: CASSFLWTGFTGELFF

clone_size: NA
d_call: NA
j_call: TRBJ1-4
v_call: TRBV5-8
cdr3_nt: TGTGCCAGCGGGCAAGGACATGCTAATGAAAAACTGTTTTTT
cdr3_aa: CASGQGHANEKLFF

clone_size: NA
d_call: TRBD1
j_call: TRBJ1-2
v_call: TRBV24-1
cdr3_nt: TGTGCCACCAGTGATTCACAGGGGGCGAAACAAGCCAGCAACTATGGCTACACCTTC
cdr3_aa: CATSDSQGAKQASNYGYTF

clone_size: NA
d_call: NA
j_call: TRBJ2-7
v_call: TRBV5-4
cdr3_nt: TGTGCCAGCAGCTTGTCCGGCGAGCAGTACTTC
cdr3_aa: CASSLSGEQYF

clone_size: NA
d_call: TRBD2
j_call: TRBJ2-7
v_call: TRBV29-1
cdr3_nt: TGCAGCGTAGCTACCGGGACTAGCGGCAGCGAGCAGTACTTC
cdr3_aa: CSVATGTSGSEQYF

clone_size: once
d_call: NA
j_call: TRBJ1-5
v_call: TRBV12-3/TRBV12-4
cdr3_nt: TGTGCCAGCAGTTTAGGGAGTTTTGGGCCCCAGCATTTT
cdr3_aa: CASSLGSFGPQHF

clone_size: NA
d_call: TRBD2
j_call: TRBJ2-5
v_call: TRBV19
cdr3_nt: TGTGCCAGTAGTAGTCCGGGACTAGCGGGGCAAGAGACCCAGTACTTC
cdr3_aa: CASSSPGLAGQETQYF

clone_size: NA
d_call: NA
j_call: TRBJ1-5
v_call: TRBV14
cdr3_nt: TGTGCCAGCAGCGCCTTCCCGGAGGGGCCCCAGCATTTT
cdr3_aa: CASSAFPEGPQHF

clone_size: NA
d_call: TRBD1
j_call: TRBJ2-2
v_call: TRBV7-4
cdr3_nt: TGTGCCAGCAGAGTCAAGGGACAGCACACCGGGGAGCTGTTTTTT
cdr3_aa: CASRVKGQHTGELFF

clone_size: NA
d_call: NA
j_call: TRBJ2-7
v_call: TRBV7-9
cdr3_nt: TGTGCCAGCAGCTTAGGGGGCGGGGTGATCTACGAGCAGTACTTC
cdr3_aa: CASSLGGGVIYEQYF

clone_size: NA
d_call: TRBD2
j_call: TRBJ2-2
v_call: TRBV28
cdr3_nt: TGTGCCAGCAGTTGGGCTAGCGGGAAAAACACCGGGGAGCTGTTTTTT
cdr3_aa: CASSWASGKNTGELFF

clone_size: NA
d_call: NA
j_call: TRBJ2-7
v_call: TRBV19
cdr3_nt: TGTGCCAGTAGTTATACGGGCTACGAGCAGTACTTC
cdr3_aa: CASSYTGYEQYF

clone_size: NA
d_call: TRBD1
j_call: TRBJ1-5
v_call: TRBV30
cdr3_nt: TGTGCCTGGAGCAGGGGGACGAATCAGCCCCAGCATTTT
cdr3_aa: CAWSRGTNQPQHF

clone_size: NA
d_call: NA
j_call: TRBJ1-3
v_call: TRBV5-4
cdr3_nt: TGTGCCAGCAGCTTGGACATCGCCTCTGGAAACACCATATATTTT
cdr3_aa: CASSLDIASGNTIYF

clone_size: NA
d_call: NA
j_call: TRBJ2-7
v_call: TRBV7-9
cdr3_nt: TGTGCCAGCAGCGACAGTTACGGTTACGAGCAGTACTTC
cdr3_aa: CASSDSYGYEQYF

clone_size: once
d_call: NA
j_call: TRBJ1-4
v_call: TRBV10-2
cdr3_nt: TGCGCCAGCAGGGGGGACCCGACAGGTAACAATGAAAAACTGTTTTTT
cdr3_aa: CASRGDPTGNNEKLFF

clone_size: once
d_call: NA
j_call: TRBJ2-2
v_call: TRBV9
cdr3_nt: TGTGCCAGCAGCTTCGAAGGGGGATTAAACACCGGGGAGCTGTTTTTT
cdr3_aa: CASSFEGGLNTGELFF

clone_size: NA
d_call: NA
j_call: TRBJ1-1
v_call: TRBV5-6
cdr3_nt: TGTGCCAGCAGCTTGGGAAGCCGGGTTATGAACACTGAAGCTTTCTTT
cdr3_aa: CASSLGSRVMNTEAFF

clone_size: few
d_call: TRBD1
j_call: TRBJ1-2
v_call: TRBV7-2
cdr3_nt: TGTGCCAGCAGCCCCGGACAGGGGATAGCCTATGGCTACACCTTC
cdr3_aa: CASSPGQGIAYGYTF

clone_size: NA
d_call: TRBD1
j_call: TRBJ1-1
v_call: TRBV6-4
cdr3_nt: TGTGCCAGCAGAATGACAGGGAGCACTGAAGCTTTCTTT
cdr3_aa: CASRMTGSTEAFF

clone_size: NA
d_call: NA
j_call: TRBJ1-1
v_call: TRBV19
cdr3_nt: TGTGCCAGTAGTCTGAGGGTTTCTGAAGCTTTCTTT
cdr3_aa: CASSLRVSEAFF

clone_size: NA
d_call: TRBD1
j_call: TRBJ2-5
v_call: TRBV7-9
cdr3_nt: TGTGCCAGCAGCTTAGGACCCCAGGGGGCTGGGGAGACCCAGTACTTC
cdr3_aa: CASSLGPQGAGETQYF

clone_size: once
d_call: NA
j_call: TRBJ2-5
v_call: TRBV6-6
cdr3_nt: TGTGCCAGCAGTTCCGCGGGGCCCCTGGAGACCCAGTACTTC
cdr3_aa: CASSSAGPLETQYF

clone_size: NA
d_call: NA
j_call: TRBJ2-1
v_call: TRBV9
cdr3_nt: TGTGCCAGCAGCGCGAGCGGAATTGAGCAGTTCTTC
cdr3_aa: CASSASGIEQFF

clone_size: NA
d_call: NA
j_call: TRBJ2-1
v_call: TRBV9
cdr3_nt: TGTGCCAGCAGCGTAGCCAGGGTGTATGGGGATGAGCAGTTCTTC
cdr3_aa: CASSVARVYGDEQFF

clone_size: NA
d_call: TRBD1
j_call: TRBJ2-5
v_call: TRBV24-1
cdr3_nt: TGTGCCACCAGTGAGTTTGAGGACAGGCAGCAAGAGACCCAGTACTTC
cdr3_aa: CATSEFEDRQQETQYF

clone_size: NA
d_call: NA
j_call: TRBJ2-1
v_call: TRBV4-1
cdr3_nt: TGCGCCAGCAGCCAATCACCTGTTCAGGGCACCTACAATGAGCAGTTCTTC
cdr3_aa: CASSQSPVQGTYNEQFF

clone_size: NA
d_call: NA
j_call: TRBJ2-2
v_call: TRBV5-1
cdr3_nt: TGCGCCAGCAGCTTTGGTAGCGGCTACAAGGGTAACTGGGAGCTGTTTTTT
cdr3_aa: CASSFGSGYKGNWELFF

clone_size: NA
d_call: NA
j_call: TRBJ2-4
v_call: TRBV29-1
cdr3_nt: TGCAGCGTTGAGCTACGGGATCCAAACATTCAGTACTTC
cdr3_aa: CSVELRDPNIQYF

clone_size: NA
d_call: NA
j_call: TRBJ1-5
v_call: TRBV28
cdr3_nt: TGTGCCAGCAGTTTAATGCGGGTGGATCAGCCCCAGCATTTT
cdr3_aa: CASSLMRVDQPQHF

clone_size: NA
d_call: TRBD1
j_call: TRBJ2-1
v_call: TRBV25-1
cdr3_nt: TGTGCCAGCAGTGTCGGGACAGAACACAATGAGCAGTTCTTC
cdr3_aa: CASSVGTEHNEQFF

clone_size: NA
d_call: TRBD1
j_call: TRBJ1-2
v_call: TRBV28
cdr3_nt: TGTGCCAGCAGTTTATCCGGGGCAGGGGGCAATGGCTACACCTTC
cdr3_aa: CASSLSGAGGNGYTF

clone_size: NA
d_call: NA
j_call: TRBJ1-2
v_call: TRBV11-2
cdr3_nt: TGTGCCAGCAATCTATTAAGAAGAGGGCAGGGGAACTATGGCTACACCTTC
cdr3_aa: CASNLLRRGQGNYGYTF